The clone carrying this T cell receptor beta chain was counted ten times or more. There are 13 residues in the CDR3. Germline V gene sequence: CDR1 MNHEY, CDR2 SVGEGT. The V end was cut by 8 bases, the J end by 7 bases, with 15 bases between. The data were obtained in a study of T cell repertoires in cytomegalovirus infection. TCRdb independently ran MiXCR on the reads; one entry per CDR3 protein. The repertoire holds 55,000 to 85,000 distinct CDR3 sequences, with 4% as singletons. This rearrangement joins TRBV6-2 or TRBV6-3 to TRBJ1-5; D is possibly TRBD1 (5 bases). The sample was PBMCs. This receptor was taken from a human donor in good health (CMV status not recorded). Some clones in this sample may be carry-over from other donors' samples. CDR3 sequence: CASSGTGKQPQHF. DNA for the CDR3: TGTGCCAGCTCCGGGACGGGAAAGCAGCCCCAGCATTTT.